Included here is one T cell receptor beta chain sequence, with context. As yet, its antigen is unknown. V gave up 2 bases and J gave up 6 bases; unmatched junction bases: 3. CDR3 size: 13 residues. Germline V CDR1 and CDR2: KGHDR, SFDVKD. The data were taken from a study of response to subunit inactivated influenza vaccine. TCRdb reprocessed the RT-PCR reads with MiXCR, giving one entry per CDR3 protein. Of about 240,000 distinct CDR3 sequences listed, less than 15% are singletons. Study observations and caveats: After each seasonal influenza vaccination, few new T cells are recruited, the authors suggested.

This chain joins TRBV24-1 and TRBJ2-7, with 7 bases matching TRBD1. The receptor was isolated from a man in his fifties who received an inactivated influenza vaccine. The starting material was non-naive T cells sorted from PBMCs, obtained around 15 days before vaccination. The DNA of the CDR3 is TGTGCCACCAGTGATTATTACAGGGGCGAGCAGTACTTC. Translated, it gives CATSDYYRGEQYF.